This entry lists 25 T cell receptor beta chains sequenced from one sample in a study of blood T cell repertoires in COVID-19. The data were produced by immunoSEQ multiplex PCR, yet TCRdb's version contains in-frame clones alone and is incomplete. The repertoire has hundreds of thousands of clones, 75% to 90% of them found once; the top ten carry more than 0.95%. Sequencing was carried out using PBMCs or T cells enriched from blood (not recorded which). The receptor source for this set is a young man who had recovered from COVID-19.

The CDR3, as DNA: TGCACCAGAGGGGCGGGAGTGATGGACGAGCAGTACTTC. This translates into CTRGAGVMDEQYF. The V gene is TRBV1, the J gene TRBJ2-7; the listed D gene, TRBD2, was not tested against the DNA. TRBV1 is an annotated pseudogene. This CDR3 comprises 13 residues.

A few counts support this clone. CDR3 DNA sequence: TGTGCCAGCACCCCGGGGGGGACGGTGAACACCGGGGAGCTGTTTTTT. It yields the protein CASTPGGTVNTGELFF. The gene calls are TRBV5-4 and TRBJ2-2, with 8 bases lining up with TRBD2. Germline V lookup: CDR1 SGHNT, CDR2 YYREEE (reference sequence). Unmatched junction bases numbered 8, after V lost 6 bases and J lost 1 base. This CDR3 is 16 amino acids long.

This rearrangement joins TRBV20-1 to TRBJ1-2; the D gene is possibly TRBD1 (6 bases). Germline V gives CDR1 DFQATT, CDR2 SNEGSKA (reference sequence). V was cut by 3 bases and J by 5 bases, with 13 bases left in between. CDR3 length equals 13 residues. The CDR3 protein is CSASLGAEYGYTF. CDR3 sequence (DNA): TGCAGTGCTAGTTTGGGGGCGGAGTATGGCTACACCTTC.

CDR3 sequence reads: CAWSAWTANYGYTF. CDR3 in DNA: TGTGCCTGGAGTGCATGGACAGCTAACTATGGCTACACCTTC. The chain carries TRBV30 and TRBJ1-2, with D possibly matching TRBD1 (6 bases). This CDR3 is built from 14 residues. V was cut by 1 base and J by 0 bases, with 9 bases left in between. Germline V gene lookup returns CDR1 GTSNPN and CDR2 SVGIG (reference sequence).

The rearrangement uses TRBV15 and TRBJ1-1; D unresolved. Germline CDR1 is LNHNV and CDR2 is YYDKDF (reference sequence). The ends were cut back, 3 bases at V and 4 bases at J, with 12 bases in the middle. The CDR3 contains 14 residues. The CDR3 DNA is TGTGCCACCAGCAGGGGCCCGAGTCCCACTGAAGCTTTCTTT. Its protein product is CATSRGPSPTEAFF.

The rearrangement links TRBV5-5 to TRBJ2-6, with TRBD1 matching over 8 bases. The CDR3 has 19 amino acids. Germline V gene data show CDR1 as SGHKS and CDR2 as YYEKEE (reference sequence). V lost 4 bases to trimming and J lost 1 base; unmatched junction nucleotides: 13. CDR3 amino acids: CASSGAGTGANSGANVLTF. DNA for the CDR3: TGTGCCAGCAGCGGGGCAGGGACAGGTGCTAATTCTGGGGCCAACGTCCTGACTTTC.

V and J are TRBV29-1 and TRBJ1-2; D perhaps matches TRBD1 (5 bases). The V and J ends lost 2 bases and 9 bases respectively, with 10 bases between them. This CDR3 has 11 amino acids. Germline CDR1 and CDR2: SQVTM and ANQGSEA. The CDR3 DNA reads TGCAGCGTTGAACAGGGTAGAAGCTACACCTTC. This codes for CSVEQGRSYTF.

This clone has a handful of counts. The chain uses TRBV4-1 and TRBJ2-7; TRBD1 aligns across 8 bases. Looked up from germline, CDR1 is MGHRA and CDR2 is YSYEKL. This CDR3 region has 16 residues. V lost 2 bases and J lost 2; bases outside the gene matches: 8. CDR3 in amino acids: CASSQSIPDRAYEQYF. The CDR3 DNA sequence: TGCGCCAGCAGCCAATCAATCCCGGACAGGGCCTACGAGCAGTACTTC.

Of note for this clone: Other DNA sequences in this sample translate to the same CDR3. The V call is TRBV18, the J call TRBJ2-1; 12 bases match TRBD2. The V gene end was trimmed by 3 bases and the J gene end by 7 bases; junction bases not matched to a gene: 4. Looked up from germline, CDR1 is KGHSH and CDR2 is LQKENI. This CDR3 spans 15 amino acids. The CDR3: CASSPTSGSGNEQFF. CDR3 coding DNA: TGTGCCAGCTCACCGACTAGCGGGAGTGGTAATGAGCAGTTCTTC.

The rearrangement joins TRBV5-1 to TRBJ2-7; D may be TRBD2 (6 bases). From germline, CDR1 is SGHRS and CDR2 YFSETQ. V lost 2 bases and J 3 bases, leaving 9 bases between the germline ends. The CDR3 is made up of 13 amino acids. The CDR3 sequence is CASSFLASYEQYF. The CDR3, as DNA: TGCGCCAGCAGCTTTCTAGCGAGCTACGAGCAGTACTTC.

V and J are TRBV5-1 and TRBJ1-4; D is unclear. Germline CDR1 is SGHRS and CDR2 is YFSETQ. V was shortened by 4 bases and J by 3 bases, with 16 bases between the two germline ends. CDR3 length equals 16 residues. CDR3 DNA: TGCGCCAGCAGCCCGGGGTCGGGTCCCCCTAATGAAAAACTGTTTTTT. Amino acid sequence: CASSPGSGPPNEKLFF.

This chain joins TRBV13 and TRBJ2-7; 9 bases match TRBD2. This CDR3 is 17 amino acids long. The germline V gene has CDR1 PRHDT and CDR2 FYEKMQ (reference sequence). V lost 5 bases and J lost 6; bases outside the gene matches: 17. CDR3 bases: TGTGCCAGCAGCCTATCGACTAGCGGCGCTGATAGGGGCGAGCAGTACTTC. This gives the protein CASSLSTSGADRGEQYF.

This sequence joins TRBV5-1 and TRBJ2-1, with 12 nucleotides matching TRBD1. V dropped 3 bases and J dropped 7; count of bases not matched to a gene: 5. The CDR3 runs 15 residues. From germline, CDR1 is SGHRS and CDR2 YFSETQ. The CDR3 DNA reads TGCGCCAGCAGCTCCATGGGACAGGGGGCGAATGAGCAGTTCTTC. Its protein product is CASSSMGQGANEQFF. The full variable domain, completed using reference TRBV5-1 and TRBJ2-1, is KAGVTQTPRYLIKTRGQQVTLSCSPISGHRSVSWYQQTPGQGLQFLFEYFSETQRNKGNFPGRFSGRQFSNSRSEMNVSTLELGDSALYLCASSSMGQGANEQFFGPGTRLTVL.

The V gene is TRBV10-1, the J gene TRBJ2-7; 9 bases line up with TRBD1. This CDR3 has 15 amino acids. The V gene's germline CDR1 is WNHNN and CDR2 SYGVQD (reference sequence). The ends lost 3 bases at V and 3 bases at J; junction bases unmatched: 6. CDR3 in DNA: TGCGCCAGCAGTGATTCCCGGGACAGGGTCTACGAGCAGTACTTC. Amino acids: CASSDSRDRVYEQYF.

The chain carries TRBV28 and TRBJ1-5, with 8 bases fitting TRBD1. The CDR3 covers 14 residues. Germline V gene sequence: CDR1 MDHEN, CDR2 SYDVKM. Trimming removed 10 bases from V and 7 bases from J; junction bases left unmatched: 12. CDR3 loop: CATNSGGDRQPQHF. The CDR3 coding sequence is TGTGCCACCAACTCAGGGGGCGATAGACAGCCCCAGCATTTT.

The rearrangement joins TRBV5-5 to TRBJ2-6; 7 positions agree with TRBD2. From germline, CDR1 is SGHKS and CDR2 YYEKEE (reference sequence). The length of the CDR3 is 17 residues. The trim removed 0 bases at V and 1 base at J, leaving 4 bases unmatched. CDR3 sequence (DNA): TGTGCCAGCAGCTTGGACGGGGGAGGGTCTGGGGCCAACGTCCTGACTTTC. Translated: CASSLDGGGSGANVLTF. Full variable domain (rest looked up from reference TRBV5-5 and TRBJ2-6): DAGVTQSPTHLIKTRGQQVTLRCSPISGHKSVSWYQQVLGQGPQFIFQYYEKEERGRGNFPDRFSARQFPNYSSELNVNALLLGDSALYLCASSLDGGGSGANVLTFGAGSRLTVL.

The chain carries TRBV11-2 and TRBJ2-1, with 9 bases identical to TRBD2. The CDR3 totals 14 residues. The V gene's germline CDR1 is SGHAT and CDR2 FQNNGV. J lost 11 bases, V lost 0 bases, and 5 bases had no gene match. In DNA form, the CDR3 reads TGTGCCAGCAGCTTAGATCCGGGGACTAGCCAGCAGTTCTTC. Amino acids: CASSLDPGTSQQFF.

In this sample, this clone turned up once. The chain carries TRBV10-3 and TRBJ2-1, with TRBD1 matching over 7 bases. V dropped 8 bases and J dropped 7; count of bases not matched to a gene: 11. CDR1 and CDR2 from the germline V gene are ENHRY and SYGVKD. The CDR3 is 14 amino acids. CDR3 region: CAILKPGQQNEQFF. In DNA form, the CDR3 reads TGTGCCATCTTAAAACCGGGACAGCAGAATGAGCAGTTCTTC.

This sequence joins TRBV11-3 and TRBJ2-7; D unclear. Germline lookup yields CDR1 SGHNT and CDR2 YENEEA. With 4 bases removed from V and 0 bases from J, the gap between germline ends came to 10 bases. The CDR3 is made up of 14 amino acids. CDR3 sequence (DNA): TGTGCCAGCAGCTCAGACGGTAGCTCCTACGAGCAGTACTTC. It is translated as CASSSDGSSYEQYF.

This sequence joins TRBV5-1 and TRBJ2-7, with a weak D call TRBD1 (6 bases). Trimming removed 1 base at V and 5 bases at J, with 16 bases between. This CDR3 is built from 15 residues. CDR1 is SGHRS and CDR2 is YFSETQ in the germline V gene. CDR3 DNA: TGCGCCAGCAGCTTGCGTCAGGGGATAATGAACGAGCAGTACTTC. Residues: CASSLRQGIMNEQYF.

The J gene is TRBJ2-2, the V gene TRBV6-6; D might be TRBD1 (5 bases). CDR3 size: 16 residues. CDR1 and CDR2 from the germline V gene are MNHNY and SVGAGI (reference sequence). Trimming cost V 2 bases and J 7 bases, with 17 bases left between them. The chain's CDR3 is CASSYRMDTKGGELFF. The CDR3 DNA is TGTGCCAGCAGTTACAGAATGGACACCAAGGGCGGGGAGCTGTTTTTT.

The chain recombines TRBV7-2 with TRBJ1-6; D might be TRBD1 (6 bases). This CDR3 has 14 residues. Germline CDR1 reads SGHTA; CDR2 reads FQGNSA. V lost 5 bases, J lost 10 bases, and 15 bases lay in between. In DNA, the CDR3 is TGTGCCAGCAGCAATCGACAGGTCGGATCACCCCTCCACTTT. Protein product: CASSNRQVGSPLHF.

CDR3 nucleotide sequence: TGTGCTAGTGGTTTCCTTAACAGGGACGAGCAGTACTTC. Its protein product is CASGFLNRDEQYF. The chain is built from TRBV12-5 and TRBJ2-7, with a possible D match to TRBD1 (6 bases). Germline V gene data show CDR1 as LGHNT and CDR2 as FRNRAP. With 3 bases removed from V and 5 bases from J, the gap between germline ends came to 11 bases. This CDR3 has 13 residues.

The table lists this clone with a few counts. The chain employs TRBV5-1 and TRBJ1-5; no firm D call. Germline CDR1 and CDR2: SGHRS and YFSETQ. Trimming cost V 0 bases and J 7 bases, with 11 bases left between them. There are 14 residues in the CDR3. The CDR3 nucleotides read TGCGCCAGCAGCTTGGTCTCAGGTCGCCAGCCCCAGCATTTT. Protein product: CASSLVSGRQPQHF.

V and J are TRBV7-8 and TRBJ2-3, with 15 bases matching TRBD2. V shed 5 bases and J 2 bases; nucleotides not matched to a gene: 11. In germline, CDR1 is SGHVS, CDR2 FQNEAQ. CDR3 length: 19 amino acids. The CDR3 DNA reads TGTGCCAGCAGCACAGGGACTAGCGGGAGGATCGGGGACACAGATACGCAGTATTTT. It translates to CASSTGTSGRIGDTDTQYF. Drawing the rest from reference TRBV7-8 and TRBJ2-3, the complete variable domain is GAGVSQSPRYKVAKRGQDVALRCDPISGHVSLFWYQQALGQGPEFLTYFQNEAQLDKSGLPSDRFFAERPEGSVSTLKIQRTQQEDSAVYLCASSTGTSGRIGDTDTQYFGPGTRLTVL.